The next 3 T cell receptor beta chains were all read from a single sample in a study of cytomegalovirus exposure and HLA in healthy donors. The PCR contained 60 Vbeta and 13 Jbeta primers. TCRdb's copy holds only in-frame clones and misses some; the assay was immunoSEQ multiplex PCR. The table records under 150,000 clones, about 80% of them present only once. The sequenced material came from PBMCs. The receptors were gathered from a man aged 40-49 years in good health and CMV-seropositive.

A few counts support this clone. V is TRBV4-3 and J is TRBJ1-4; D may be TRBD1 (6 bases). V shed 0 bases and J shed 7 bases, with 18 bases lying between them. This CDR3 has 17 amino acids. The germline gives CDR1 LGHNA, CDR2 YSLEER. Written as DNA, the CDR3 is TGCGCCAGCAGCCAAGATGGGCGGGGGGGCGCTTCTGAAAAACTGTTTTTT. Its translation is CASSQDGRGGASEKLFF.

This clone was seen a handful of times. CDR3 sequence: CASNRVNTEAFF. CDR3 DNA: TGTGCCAGCAACAGGGTGAACACTGAAGCTTTCTTT. This chain joins TRBV7-9 and TRBJ1-1; a possible D gene is TRBD1 (6 bases). Trimming cost V 7 bases and J 0 bases, with 6 bases left between them. Germline V lookup: CDR1 SEHNR, CDR2 FQNEAQ (reference sequence). This CDR3 has 12 residues.

This sequence joins TRBV2 and TRBJ1-6; 7 bases line up with TRBD1. Germline assignment: CDR1 SNHLY and CDR2 FYNNEI. The V and J ends lost 6 bases and 10 bases, in that order; junction bases with no gene match: 9. The CDR3 spans 14 residues. CDR3 DNA: TGTGCCAGCAGCGGGGACAGCGCGTCGTCACCCCTCCACTTT. Its protein product is CASSGDSASSPLHF. Looking up the rest from reference TRBV2 and TRBJ1-6 gives the full variable domain: EPEVTQTPSHQVTQMGQEVILRCVPISNHLYFYWYRQILGQKVEFLVSFYNNEISEKSEIFDDQFSVERPDGSNFTLKIRSTKLEDSAMYFCASSGDSASSPLHFGNGTRLTVT.